Shown below are 21 T cell receptor beta chains from a single sample sequenced in a study of cytomegalovirus exposure and HLA in healthy donors. In the PCR, 60 Vbeta and 13 Jbeta primers were used. Only in-frame clones appear in the TCRdb table, and some are missing; sequencing was by immunoSEQ multiplex PCR. Listed are about 67,000 clones; about a sixth falls within the top ten. Input material: PBMCs. The receptors shown here come from a boy between 10 and 17 years old in good health and CMV-seronegative.

With regard to this clone: Other DNA sequences in this specimen translate into the identical CDR3. The chain links TRBV29-1 to TRBJ1-4; 10 bases match TRBD1. Germline assignment: CDR1 SQVTM and CDR2 ANQGSEA. The V segment lost 0 bases and the J segment 12 bases; nucleotides outside the gene matches: 4. The CDR3 loop spans 13 amino acids. The CDR3 nucleotides are TGCAGCGTTGAAGAAGGACAGGGGGAACAACTGTTTTTT. Translating gives CSVEEGQGEQLFF.

The gene calls are TRBV15 and TRBJ2-6; 9 nucleotides match TRBD2. The CDR3 has 20 amino acids. V lost 0 bases to trimming and J lost 4 bases; unmatched junction nucleotides: 13. The germline gives CDR1 LNHNV, CDR2 YYDKDF (reference sequence). CDR3 amino acids: CATSRDLASGTFLGANVLTF. The CDR3 nucleotides are TGTGCCACCAGCAGAGATCTGGCTAGCGGGACCTTCCTCGGGGCCAACGTCCTGACTTTC.

The chain has TRBV4-2 and TRBJ1-5; D is unclear. This CDR3 spans 15 amino acids. V gave up 4 bases and J gave up 0 bases, with 10 bases separating them. Germline V lookup: CDR1 LGHNA, CDR2 YNFKEQ. The CDR3 loop reads CASSPSADSNQPQHF. The CDR3 DNA reads TGTGCCAGCAGCCCCAGTGCAGATAGCAATCAGCCCCAGCATTTT.

Points on this clone: The final CDR3 position lacks the conserved phenylalanine or tryptophan, pointing to a likely read error. The chain is built from TRBV30 and TRBJ1-1; TRBD1 might be the D (6 bases). The V and J ends lost 8 bases and 4 bases respectively, with 11 bases between them. This CDR3 contains 11 residues. The V gene's germline CDR1 is GTSNPN and CDR2 SVGIG (reference sequence). DNA of the CDR3: TGTGCCCGCAGGGGTAGCACTGAAGCTTTCCTT. It encodes CARRGSTEAFL.

This sequence joins TRBV30 and TRBJ2-5; 7 positions agree with TRBD1. J was trimmed by 4 bases and V by 6 bases; bases with no gene match: 5. The CDR3 consists of 12 residues. In germline, CDR1 is GTSNPN, CDR2 SVGIG (reference sequence). The CDR3 DNA is TGTGCCTGCTTACAGGGGCCAGAGACCCAGTACTTC. Translating it yields CACLQGPETQYF.

The chain uses TRBV2 and TRBJ2-1, with 12 bases identical to TRBD2. CDR1 is SNHLY, CDR2 FYNNEI, per germline. The CDR3 is made up of 16 amino acids. Unmatched junction bases numbered 4, after V lost 5 bases and J lost 2 bases. The CDR3 region is CASSQTSGGTYNEQFF. In DNA, the CDR3 is TGTGCCAGCAGTCAGACTAGCGGGGGTACCTACAATGAGCAGTTCTTC.

A remark on this clone: A read error may produce the germline difference seen at one junction end. Different DNA sequences within this sample yield the same CDR3. This rearrangement joins TRBV6-5 to TRBJ1-4; D call uncertain. The CDR3 loop spans 12 amino acids. The germline V gene encodes CDR1 MNHEY and CDR2 SVGAGI. CDR3 protein: CASSPTNEKLFF. As DNA, the CDR3 is TGTGCCAGCAGTCCAACAAATGAAAAACTGTTTTTT.

This chain connects TRBV7-2 to TRBJ2-1, with a weak D call TRBD1 (7 bases). The length of the CDR3 is 15 residues. Germline V gene sequence: CDR1 SGHTA, CDR2 FQGNSA. V lost 2 bases to trimming and J lost 6 bases, with 14 bases between them. DNA of the CDR3: TGTGCCAGCAGCTTAACGCGGGACAGACTCAATGAGCAGTTCTTC. The encoded protein is CASSLTRDRLNEQFF.

The J gene is TRBJ1-4, the V gene TRBV6-6; 7 bases line up with TRBD1. This CDR3 has 14 residues. The J segment lost 7 bases and the V segment lost 4 bases, leaving 6 bases of the junction unmatched. The germline gives CDR1 MNHNY, CDR2 SVGAGI (reference sequence). The CDR3 DNA sequence: TGTGCCAGCAGTTTCAGACAGGGCGGTGAAAAACTGTTTTTT. Its translation: CASSFRQGGEKLFF.

This chain uses TRBV11-2 with TRBJ1-2; 8 bases are shared with TRBD1. Germline assignment: CDR1 SGHAT and CDR2 FQNNGV. This CDR3 contains 14 residues. V shed 5 bases, J shed 11 bases, and the junction held 13 bases outside the gene matches. In DNA, the CDR3 is TGTGCCAGCAGCGCAGGACAGGGTGCTTCAGGTTACACCTTC. Translating it yields CASSAGQGASGYTF.

The genes are TRBV9 and TRBJ2-5; 11 positions agree with TRBD2. The CDR3 sequence is 16 residues long. Germline CDR1 reads SGDLS; CDR2 reads YYNGEE. With V trimmed by 2 bases and J by 2 bases, 5 bases remained unmatched. CDR3 residues: CASSVAASGGQETQYF. CDR3 sequence (DNA): TGTGCCAGCAGCGTGGCCGCTAGCGGGGGGCAAGAGACCCAGTACTTC.

The gene calls are TRBV11-2 and TRBJ1-4; the D gene is possibly TRBD1 (6 bases). Germline CDR1 reads SGHAT; CDR2 reads FQNNGV. V was clipped by 5 bases and J by 4 bases, with 14 bases between them. This CDR3 spans 15 amino acids. CDR3 bases: TGTGCCAGCAGCCTGATTGCAGGGGTTAATGAAAAACTGTTTTTT. As protein: CASSLIAGVNEKLFF.

The V call is TRBV19, the J call TRBJ1-1, with no clear D. Germline V gene data show CDR1 as LNHDA and CDR2 as SQIVND (reference sequence). CDR3 length: 13 amino acids. Trimming left V 0 bases short and J 5 bases short, with 7 bases between. CDR3 loop: CASSIDSGTEAFF. The CDR3 DNA reads as TGTGCCAGTAGTATAGATTCGGGAACTGAAGCTTTCTTT.

The rearrangement links TRBV18 to TRBJ1-5; 7 nucleotides align to TRBD1. The V gene end was trimmed by 3 bases and the J gene end by 4 bases; junction bases not matched to a gene: 3. Germline V gene lookup returns CDR1 KGHSH and CDR2 LQKENI. This CDR3 has 14 amino acids. The CDR3, as DNA: TGTGCCAGCTCACCGGGACAGTTTAATCAGCCCCAGCATTTT. This gives the protein CASSPGQFNQPQHF.

The rearrangement uses TRBV9 and TRBJ1-1, with 7 positions matching TRBD1. V gave up 2 bases and J gave up 10 bases; unmatched junction bases: 14. Germline CDR1 is SGDLS and CDR2 is YYNGEE. The CDR3 is 15 residues long. This CDR3 is CASSVGAGTADVAFF. DNA of the CDR3: TGTGCCAGCAGCGTGGGAGCCGGGACAGCGGATGTAGCTTTCTTT.

A word on this clone: The same CDR3 can be traced to other DNA sequences in this sample. The rearrangement joins TRBV30 to TRBJ1-1; D remains unclear. Germline lookup yields CDR1 GTSNPN and CDR2 SVGIG (reference sequence). CDR3 length equals 14 residues. Trimming stripped 2 bases from V and 1 base from J, with 11 bases between. CDR3 residues: CAWSKYSGNTEAFF. CDR3 sequence (DNA): TGTGCCTGGAGTAAGTACAGCGGGAACACTGAAGCTTTCTTT.

V gene TRBV18 combines with J gene TRBJ1-3; 10 bases align to TRBD1. Looked up from germline, CDR1 is KGHSH and CDR2 is LQKENI. V trimming: 2 bases; J trimming: 0 bases; junction bases outside the gene matches: 7. The CDR3 has 18 amino acids. CDR3 in DNA: TGTGCCAGCTCACCAAGGACAGGGGGTTTCTCCTCTGGAAACACCATATATTTT. This translates into CASSPRTGGFSSGNTIYF.

The rearrangement uses TRBV14 and TRBJ1-2; D may be TRBD1 (6 bases). CDR1 SGHDN and CDR2 FVKESK come from the germline V gene. CDR3 size: 14 residues. Trimming removed 0 bases at V and 6 bases at J, with 11 bases between. Here the CDR3 DNA reads TGTGCCAGCAGCCAAGATACAGGGTTCCATGGCTACACCTTC. Translated, it gives CASSQDTGFHGYTF.

This chain joins TRBV28 and TRBJ1-2; D is possibly TRBD1 (5 bases). Trimming shortened V by 9 bases and J by 4 bases, and 27 bases separated the two germline ends. This CDR3 is built from 17 residues. Germline CDR1 reads MDHEN; CDR2 reads SYDVKM. CDR3 residues: CASTGTTHPGSAYGYTF. The CDR3 region has the DNA TGTGCCAGTACAGGTACTACTCATCCAGGGTCGGCCTATGGCTACACCTTC.

The genes are TRBV18 and TRBJ1-2; D perhaps matches TRBD1 (6 bases). V dropped 4 bases and J dropped 6 bases, with 9 bases sitting between them. The length of the CDR3 is 12 residues. From germline, CDR1 is KGHSH and CDR2 LQKENI. The CDR3 here is CASSRNRDGYTF. CDR3 bases: TGTGCCAGCTCACGGAACAGGGATGGCTACACCTTC.

The chain recombines TRBV11-2 with TRBJ2-1; 11 bases are a match to TRBD2. V lost 4 bases and J lost 6; bases outside the gene matches: 5. The CDR3 is made up of 15 amino acids. The germline gives CDR1 SGHAT, CDR2 FQNNGV. CDR3 in DNA: TGTGCCAGCAGCTCAGGACTAGCGGGCGTCAATGAGCAGTTCTTC. Its protein product is CASSSGLAGVNEQFF.